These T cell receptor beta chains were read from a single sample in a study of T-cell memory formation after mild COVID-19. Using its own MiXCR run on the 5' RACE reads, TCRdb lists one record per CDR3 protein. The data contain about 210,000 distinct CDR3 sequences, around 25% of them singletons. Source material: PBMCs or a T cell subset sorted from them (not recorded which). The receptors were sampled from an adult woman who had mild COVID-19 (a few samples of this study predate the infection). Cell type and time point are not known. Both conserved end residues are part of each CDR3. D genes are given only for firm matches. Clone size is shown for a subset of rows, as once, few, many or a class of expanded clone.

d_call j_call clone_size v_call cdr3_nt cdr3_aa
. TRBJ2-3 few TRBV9 TGTGCCAGCAGCGTAGATCTAGATACGCAGTATTTT CASSVDLDTQYF
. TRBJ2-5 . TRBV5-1 TGCGCCAGCAGCTCTGACCCGACCTCCCAGTACTTC CASSSDPTSQYF
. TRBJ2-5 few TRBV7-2 TGTGCCAGCAGCAGGGTCGGGACACCCTCCAATCTTCCAGAGACCCAGTACTTC CASSRVGTPSNLPETQYF
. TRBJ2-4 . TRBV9 TGTGCCAGCAGCGTAGCTGGGGGCGATAACATTCAGTACTTC CASSVAGGDNIQYF
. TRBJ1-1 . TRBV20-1 TGCAGTGCTAGAACAGGCGACCTGAACACTGAAGCTTTCTTT CSARTGDLNTEAFF
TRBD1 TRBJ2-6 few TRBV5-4 TGTGCCAGCAGCTCCATCGACAGGGCTGGGGCCAACGTCCTGACTTTC CASSSIDRAGANVLTF
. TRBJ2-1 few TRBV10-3 TGTGCCATCGAAACGGGGGAATCCAATGAGCAGTTCTTC CAIETGESNEQFF
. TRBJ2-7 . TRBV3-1 TGTGCCAGCAGCCTCTCACCGGGGGGCTTCGAGCAGTACTTC CASSLSPGGFEQYF
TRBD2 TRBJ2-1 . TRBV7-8 TGTGCCAGCAGCTTAGCTCCGCGGGGGGTTGCGAATGAGCAGTTCTTC CASSLAPRGVANEQFF
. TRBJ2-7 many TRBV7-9 TGTGCCAGCAGCCCCGATAAGGGGCCCGAGCAGTACTTC CASSPDKGPEQYF
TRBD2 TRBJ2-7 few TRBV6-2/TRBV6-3 TGTGCCAGCAACTCCGGGACTAGCGGTACCTACGAGCAGTACTTC CASNSGTSGTYEQYF
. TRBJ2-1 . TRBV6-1 TGTGCCAGCAGTGCGGCAGGGAGCAACAATGAGCAGTTCTTC CASSAAGSNNEQFF
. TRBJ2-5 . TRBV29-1 TGCAGCGTTGAAGTATGGGGAACCCAGTACTTC CSVEVWGTQYF
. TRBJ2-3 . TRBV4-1 TGCGCCAGCAGCCATGGATCTGATACGCAGTATTTT CASSHGSDTQYF
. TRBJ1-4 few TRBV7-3 TGTGCCAGCAGCTTAAATCAACCATTTAATGAAAAACTGTTTTTT CASSLNQPFNEKLFF
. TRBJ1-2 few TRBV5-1 TGCGCCAGCAGCTTGGTGGGAAAGACTAACTATGGCTACACCTTC CASSLVGKTNYGYTF
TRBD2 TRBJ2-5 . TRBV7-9 TGTGCCAGCAGCTCCGGACTAGCGGGGGCCGGAGTGGAGACCCAGTACTTC CASSSGLAGAGVETQYF
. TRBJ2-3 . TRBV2 TGTGCCAGCAGTGCGGGCCGCCCGAGGGAAGATACGCAGTATTTT CASSAGRPREDTQYF
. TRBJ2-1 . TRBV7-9 TGTGCCAGCAGCTCCCGGTCCTACAATGAGCAGTTCTTC CASSSRSYNEQFF
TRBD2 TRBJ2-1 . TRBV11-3 TGTGCCAGCGGACCGGGACTAGCGGGAGGGCCACACAATGAGCAGTTCTTC CASGPGLAGGPHNEQFF
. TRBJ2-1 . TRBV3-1 TGTGCCAGCAGCCCAAAGAGTCGGGATCTGGTCGATGAGCAGTTCTTC CASSPKSRDLVDEQFF
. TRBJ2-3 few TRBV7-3 TGTGCCAGCAGCCGAGGGACCGTTAGCACAGATACGCAGTATTTT CASSRGTVSTDTQYF
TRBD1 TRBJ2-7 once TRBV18 TGTGCCAGCTCACCCGGGACAGGGGCAGTGGGCGAGCAGTACTTC CASSPGTGAVGEQYF
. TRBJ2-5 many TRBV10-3 TGTGCCATCAGTGAGGATTCTAGAGGGGGGCCCTTGTACTTC CAISEDSRGGPLYF
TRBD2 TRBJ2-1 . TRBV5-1 TGCGCCAGCAGCCTTGGGACTACGTCCTACAATGAGCAGTTCTTC CASSLGTTSYNEQFF
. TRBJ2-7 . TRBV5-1 TGCGCCAGCAGCTTGGACAAATATACTGAGCAGTACTTC CASSLDKYTEQYF
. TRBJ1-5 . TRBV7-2 TGTGCCAGCAGCACGGGGGGGCATCAGCCCCAGCATTTT CASSTGGHQPQHF
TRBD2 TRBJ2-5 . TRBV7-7 TGTGCTAGCAGGGGGACTAGCGGAGAGACCCAGTACTTC CASRGTSGETQYF
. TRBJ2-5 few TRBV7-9 TGTGCCAGCGCGCTTGTGGGGGGCAGGGAGACCCAGTACTTC CASALVGGRETQYF
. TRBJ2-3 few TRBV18 TGTGCCAGCTCACAGGGGAACACAGATACGCAGTATTTT CASSQGNTDTQYF
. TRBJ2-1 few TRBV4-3 TGCGCCAGCAGCCACATCCTAGGGGCGGGAAATGAGCAGTTCTTC CASSHILGAGNEQFF
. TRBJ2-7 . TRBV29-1 TGCAGCGTTCAAGGAGGCTACGAGCAGTACTTC CSVQGGYEQYF
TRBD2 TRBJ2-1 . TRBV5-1 TGCGCCAGCAGGGCTAGCGGGGGGGTATCCTACAATGAGCAGTTCTTC CASRASGGVSYNEQFF
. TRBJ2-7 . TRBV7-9 TGTGCCAGCAGCTTAGCGCAGTATTCATGGGAGGCGAACGAGCAGTACTTC CASSLAQYSWEANEQYF
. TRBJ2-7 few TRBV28 TGTGCCAGCAGTTTACCCTCGTTAAGGGCGAGGGACTACGAGCAGTACTTC CASSLPSLRARDYEQYF
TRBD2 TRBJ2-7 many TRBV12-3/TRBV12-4 TGTGCCAGCAGTTTTGGAGGGAGGGGCTACGAGCAGTACTTC CASSFGGRGYEQYF
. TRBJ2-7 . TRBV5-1 TGCGCCAGCGGGAAGAGCTCCTACGAGCAGTACTTC CASGKSSYEQYF
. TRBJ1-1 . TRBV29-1 TGCAGCGCGGAACAGGACCGGAACACTGAAGCTTTCTTT CSAEQDRNTEAFF
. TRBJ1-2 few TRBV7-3 TGTGCCAGCAGCTTAAACCTGAACTATGGCTACACCTTC CASSLNLNYGYTF
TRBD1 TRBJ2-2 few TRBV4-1 TGCGCCAGCAGCCAAGGGACAGGGGGCGCCCCCGGGGAGCTGTTTTTT CASSQGTGGAPGELFF
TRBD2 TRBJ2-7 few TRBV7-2 TGTGCCAGCAGCTTAGCTAGCGGGAAGACCTACGAGCAGTACTTC CASSLASGKTYEQYF
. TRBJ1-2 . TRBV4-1 TGCGCCAGCAGCCAAGATCCAGGGACGAGCTATGGCTACACCTTC CASSQDPGTSYGYTF
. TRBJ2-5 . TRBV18 TGTGCCAGCTCACCCGGAAGCGGGGAGACCCAGTACTTC CASSPGSGETQYF
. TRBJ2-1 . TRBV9 TGTGCCAGCAGCGTAGTAGGGGACTACAATGAGCAGTTCTTC CASSVVGDYNEQFF
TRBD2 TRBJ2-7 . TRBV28 TGTGCCAGCAGGAATAGCGGGGGCTCCTACGAGCAGTACTTC CASRNSGGSYEQYF
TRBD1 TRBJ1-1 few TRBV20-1 TGCAGTTGGGTGACAGGGAGGAACGGTTTCTTT CSWVTGRNGFF
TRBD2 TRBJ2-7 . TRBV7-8 TGTGCCAGCAGCTTAGCTAGCGGGACCTCCTACGAGCAGTACTTC CASSLASGTSYEQYF